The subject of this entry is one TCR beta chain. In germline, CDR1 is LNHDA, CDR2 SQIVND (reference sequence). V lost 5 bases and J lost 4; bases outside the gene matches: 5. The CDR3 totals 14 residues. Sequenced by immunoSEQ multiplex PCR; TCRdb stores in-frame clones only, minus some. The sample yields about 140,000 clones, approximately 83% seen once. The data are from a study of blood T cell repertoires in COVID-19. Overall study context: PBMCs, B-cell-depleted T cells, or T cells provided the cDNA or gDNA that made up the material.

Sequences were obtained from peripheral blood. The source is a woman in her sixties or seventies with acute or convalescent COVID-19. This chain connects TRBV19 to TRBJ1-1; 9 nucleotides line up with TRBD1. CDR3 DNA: TGTGCCAGTAGTCCCTGGACAGGGGCCACTGAAGCTTTCTTT. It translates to CASSPWTGATEAFF.